This passage covers 16 T cell receptor beta chains from one sample sequenced in a study of T-cell reconstitution after alpha-beta-depleted transplantation in children. This sample's TCRbeta library carried unique molecular identifier barcodes. TCRdb analysed the PCR reads with MiXCR anew, one entry per CDR3 protein. Of 200,000 to 250,000 distinct CDR3 sequences in the sample, around 9.9% were seen once. The source was PBMCs, collected before TCRalphabeta/CD19-depleted stem cell transplant. Source of these receptors: a child younger than two with acute myeloid leukemia, due to receive a stem cell transplant.

This clonotype was counted at least ten times. This chain's CDR3 is CASSPTPPRGYTF. In DNA form, the CDR3 reads TGTGCCAGCAGTCCAACACCACCGCGTGGCTACACCTTC. This chain joins TRBV12-3 or TRBV12-4 and TRBJ1-2; D unresolved. Trimming took off 5 bases at V and 7 bases at J, with 14 bases between the two ends. The CDR3 totals 13 residues.

Note on this clonotype: Being one base from a much bigger clone, this may be a read error. The V call is TRBV29-1, the J call TRBJ2-3, with 12 bases identical to TRBD2. Germline values: CDR1 SQVTM, CDR2 ANQGSEA. The CDR3 consists of 19 residues. The J segment lost 6 bases and the V segment lost 3 bases, leaving 19 bases of the junction unmatched. As DNA, the CDR3 is TGCAGCGTTGATCCCGAGGGTTGGGTGCTAGCGGGAGGGGAGGATACGCAGTATTTT. Amino acid sequence: CSVDPEGWVLAGGEDTQYF.

Ten or more counts support this clonotype. The chain uses TRBV6-5 and TRBJ1-2; no definite D call. Germline assignment: CDR1 MNHEY and CDR2 SVGAGI. There are 13 residues in the CDR3. V lost 2 bases and J lost 4, with 8 bases in between. As DNA, the CDR3 is TGTGCCAGCAGTTACGGACGGCTCTATGGCTACACCTTC. Translating gives CASSYGRLYGYTF.

V usage is TRBV3-1 and J usage is TRBJ2-1; TRBD2 agrees at 11 bases. There are 19 residues in the CDR3. V trimming: 11 bases; J trimming: 0 bases; junction bases outside the gene matches: 18. Germline V lookup: CDR1 LGHDT, CDR2 YNNKEL (reference sequence). The CDR3, as DNA: TGTGCCTGCTCCCCTCGGCGACTAGCGGGATTAGTCTCCTACAATGAGCAGTTCTTC. Encoded protein: CACSPRRLAGLVSYNEQFF.

This chain connects TRBV7-9 to TRBJ2-1, with no clear D. Trimming took off 1 base at V and 10 bases at J, with 14 bases between the two ends. Germline V CDR1 and CDR2: SEHNR, FQNEAQ (reference sequence). This CDR3 spans 14 amino acids. This CDR3 reads CASSLDLKGKEQFF. The CDR3 DNA follows: TGTGCCAGCAGCTTAGATTTGAAGGGCAAAGAGCAGTTCTTC.

This clonotype showed up just a few times. The chain combines TRBV4-1 with TRBJ2-1; D may be TRBD1 (6 bases). CDR1 and CDR2 from the germline V gene are MGHRA and YSYEKL. CDR3 length: 17 amino acids. V shed 0 bases and J shed 0 bases, with 12 bases lying between them. The CDR3 DNA is TGCGCCAGCAGCCAAGATGGGGCAGGGGACTCCTACAATGAGCAGTTCTTC. It specifies CASSQDGAGDSYNEQFF.

This clonotype was seen repeatedly, ten times or more. This chain uses TRBV24-1 with TRBJ2-1, with 11 bases aligning to TRBD2. Trimming removed 1 base from V and 9 bases from J; junction bases left unmatched: 7. Looked up from germline, CDR1 is KGHDR and CDR2 is SFDVKD. The CDR3 has 16 residues. The CDR3 loop is CATSDFVAGGYSEQFF. The DNA of the CDR3 is TGTGCCACCAGTGATTTTGTAGCGGGGGGGTATAGTGAGCAGTTCTTC.

This chain joins TRBV6-2 or TRBV6-3 and TRBJ1-5; the match to TRBD1 covers 7 bases. V lost 2 bases, J lost 6 bases, and 7 bases stayed unmatched. Germline V gene sequence: CDR1 MNHEY, CDR2 SVGEGT. This CDR3 contains 15 residues. The CDR3 protein is CASSYDRAGGQPQHF. CDR3 nucleotide sequence: TGTGCCAGCAGTTACGACAGGGCGGGGGGTCAGCCCCAGCATTTT.

There are many counts of this clonotype. The genes are TRBV7-2 and TRBJ1-1; 9 bases line up with TRBD1. Trimming removed 4 bases from V and 4 bases from J; junction bases left unmatched: 1. Germline V lookup: CDR1 SGHTA, CDR2 FQGNSA. This CDR3 region has 13 residues. Here the CDR3 DNA reads TGTGCCAGCAGCTACAGGGGGCGCACTGAAGCTTTCTTT. It codes for CASSYRGRTEAFF.

This clonotype was found many times. V gene TRBV19 combines with J gene TRBJ2-7, with TRBD1 as a possible D gene (5 bases). Germline CDR1 reads LNHDA; CDR2 reads SQIVND (reference sequence). V was cut by 4 bases and J by 5 bases, with 12 bases left in between. The CDR3 loop spans 13 amino acids. CDR3 in DNA: TGTGCCAGTAGTACTATGACAGCCAACGAGCAGTACTTC. As protein: CASSTMTANEQYF. The full variable domain, rest sourced from reference TRBV19 and TRBJ2-7, is DGGITQSPKYLFRKEGQNVTLSCEQNLNHDAMYWYRQDPGQGLRLIYYSQIVNDFQKGDIAEGYSVSREKKESFPLTVTSAQKNPTAFYLCASSTMTANEQYFGPGTRLTVT.

This clonotype occurred once. This may stem from a read error, because a much larger clone lies one nucleotide away. The V call is TRBV29-1, the J call TRBJ2-1; the D gene is possibly TRBD2 (5 bases). CDR1 and CDR2 (germline): SQVTM, ANQGSEA. This CDR3 has 14 amino acids. The DNA of the CDR3 is TGCAGCGTCCTGAGTCAGCGGATCCACAATGAGCAGTTGTTC. Translating gives CSVLSQRIHNEQLF.

This clonotype was recorded many times. The rearrangement links TRBV6-5 to TRBJ1-4; possible D gene TRBD1, 6 bases. CDR3 length: 13 residues. Trimming shortened V by 4 bases and J by 7 bases, and 10 bases separated the two germline ends. Germline V gene lookup returns CDR1 MNHEY and CDR2 SVGAGI. CDR3 loop: CASSSTGREKLFF. Here the CDR3 DNA reads TGTGCCAGCAGTTCAACAGGGCGTGAAAAACTGTTTTTT.

This clonotype has at least ten counts. V gene TRBV29-1 combines with J gene TRBJ1-2; maybe TRBD1 (6 bases). V lost 5 bases and J 4 bases, leaving 8 bases between the germline ends. The CDR3 is made up of 11 amino acids. Germline values: CDR1 SQVTM, CDR2 ANQGSEA. As DNA, the CDR3 is TGCAGCGTTTCGGGGGCCTATGGCTACACCTTC. Its protein product is CSVSGAYGYTF.

This clonotype was seen repeatedly, ten times or more. The genes are TRBV19 and TRBJ1-3; D gene uncertain. V shed 11 bases and J shed 2 bases, with 19 bases lying between them. This CDR3 spans 15 amino acids. Germline-derived CDR1 and CDR2 are LNHDA and SQIVND (reference sequence). Here the CDR3 DNA reads TGTGCCTCACTCTCGGGTTTAGCGGCTGGAAACACCATATATTTT. It is translated as CASLSGLAAGNTIYF.

In this sample, this clonotype turned up many times. V gene TRBV18 combines with J gene TRBJ2-1; D may be TRBD1 or TRBD2 (5 bases each). V dropped 6 bases and J dropped 0 bases, with 15 bases sitting between them. CDR3 size: 16 residues. CDR1 is KGHSH and CDR2 is LQKENI in the germline V gene. The CDR3 DNA is TGTGCCAGCTCGAGAGACGGGGCTCGCTCCTACAATGAGCAGTTCTTC. Protein sequence: CASSRDGARSYNEQFF. The whole variable domain, filled in from reference TRBV18 and TRBJ2-1, reads NAGVMQNPRHLVRRRGQEARLRCSPMKGHSHVYWYRQLPEEGLKFMVYLQKENIIDESGMPKERFSAEFPKEGPSILRIQQVVRGDSAAYFCASSRDGARSYNEQFFGPGTRLTVL.

In this sample, this clonotype turned up many times. This chain connects TRBV7-2 to TRBJ2-3; D is possibly TRBD1 or TRBD2 (5 bases each). Trimming removed 0 bases from V and 0 bases from J, with 10 bases in between. The CDR3 consists of 16 residues. Germline CDR1 reads SGHTA; CDR2 reads FQGNSA. DNA for the CDR3: TGTGCCAGCAGCTTAGCTTCCGGGGCTAGCACAGATACGCAGTATTTT. Translated: CASSLASGASTDTQYF.